These 21 T cell receptor beta chains share one sample of origin, sequenced in a study of T cells expressing NK-cell markers. From its re-call of the 5' RACE reads, TCRdb lists each CDR3 protein once, without DNA. This repertoire includes 140,000 or so distinct CDR3 sequences. Specimen: blood T cells: a sorted CD56 or NKG2C T cell subset, CD4+ or CD8+ T cells, or bulk PBMC T cells (not recorded which). Receptor source: a man between 18 and 29 years old in good health.

V is TRBV19 and J is TRBJ1-1; TCRdb picks TRBD1, but there is no DNA to check that call. The CDR3 loop spans 16 amino acids. Looked up from germline, CDR1 is LNHDA and CDR2 is SQIVND (reference sequence). The CDR3 sequence: CASSNPGQGPYTEAFF.

The chain links TRBV9 to TRBJ2-6; TCRdb's assignment of TRBD1 cannot be checked, as there is no DNA. The CDR3 has 17 residues. Germline values: CDR1 SGDLS, CDR2 YYNGEE. CDR3 sequence reads: CASSQHNRGSGANVLTF.

CDR3 in amino acids: CASSLAGQETEAFF. The chain employs TRBV5-1 and TRBJ1-1; the TRBD1 assignment by TCRdb is unverifiable without DNA. Germline V CDR1 and CDR2: SGHRS, YFSETQ. The CDR3 totals 14 residues.

The genes are TRBV6-2 or TRBV6-3 and TRBJ2-6; TCRdb selects TRBD2, and the lack of DNA leaves this call unchecked. Germline CDR1 and CDR2: MNHEY and SVGEGT. This CDR3 is 20 amino acids long. CDR3 sequence: CASRPPGLAGGPSGANVLTF.

The V and J genes are TRBV4-2 and TRBJ2-4. Germline V lookup: CDR1 LGHNA, CDR2 YNFKEQ. The length of the CDR3 is 14 residues. CDR3 loop: CASSQGVAKNIQYF.

This chain joins TRBV11-2 and TRBJ2-1. The germline V gene encodes CDR1 SGHAT and CDR2 FQNNGV. The CDR3 contains 15 residues. CDR3 loop: CASSFSDLSYNEQFF.

The chain carries TRBV7-9 and TRBJ2-1. Germline CDR1 and CDR2: SEHNR and FQNEAQ (reference sequence). This CDR3 is 11 amino acids long. CDR3: CASSFSIEQFF. The variable domain in full, completed from reference TRBV7-9 and TRBJ2-1, reads DTGVSQNPRHKITKRGQNVTFRCDPISEHNRLYWYRQTLGQGPEFLTYFQNEAQLEKSRLLSDRFSAERPKGSFSTLEIQRTEQGDSAMYLCASSFSIEQFFGPGTRLTVL.

The chain carries TRBV4-2 and TRBJ2-5; TCRdb's D call, TRBD1, is unchecked because there is no DNA. This CDR3 comprises 14 residues. Germline CDR1 LGHNA, CDR2 YNFKEQ. CDR3 in amino acids: CASRDTGGRETQYF.

V is TRBV5-6 and J is TRBJ1-5; TCRdb's assignment of TRBD1 cannot be checked, as there is no DNA. Germline V gene lookup returns CDR1 SGHDT and CDR2 YYEEEE. The CDR3 has 15 amino acids. The CDR3 protein is CASSLGTASNQPQHF.

CDR3 protein: CASSFALQETQYF. This chain links TRBV28 with TRBJ2-5. The CDR3 is made up of 13 amino acids. Germline V lookup: CDR1 MDHEN, CDR2 SYDVKM. The whole variable domain, remainder taken from reference TRBV28 and TRBJ2-5, is DVKVTQSSRYLVKRTGEKVFLECVQDMDHENMFWYRQDPGLGLRLIYFSYDVKMKEKGDIPEGYSVSREKKERFSLILESASTNQTSMYLCASSFALQETQYFGPGTRLLVL.

The chain couples TRBV7-2 to TRBJ2-1; checking the TCRdb D call of TRBD1 is not possible without DNA. The CDR3 runs to 17 residues. From germline, CDR1 is SGHTA and CDR2 FQGNSA. The CDR3 loop is CASSLAEDGQGNNEQFF.

The chain has TRBV30 and TRBJ2-1. This CDR3 comprises 13 residues. Germline V gene data show CDR1 as GTSNPN and CDR2 as SVGIG (reference sequence). CDR3 loop: CAWSVTLPSEQFF.

This chain uses TRBV6-1 with TRBJ2-1. The length of the CDR3 is 13 residues. Germline CDR1 is MNHNS and CDR2 is SASEGT. CDR3 sequence reads: CASSPTKHNEQFF.

The rearrangement links TRBV20-1 to TRBJ1-2. Germline CDR1 and CDR2: DFQATT and SNEGSKA (reference sequence). The length of the CDR3 is 15 residues. The CDR3 sequence is CSASYPQDSNYGYTF.

The chain couples TRBV30 to TRBJ2-3; there is no DNA to check the TCRdb D call of TRBD2. CDR3 length equals 14 residues. Germline V gene sequence: CDR1 GTSNPN, CDR2 SVGIG (reference sequence). CDR3 protein: CAWTSGISTDTQYF.

This chain connects TRBV27 to TRBJ2-5; checking the TCRdb D call of TRBD1 is not possible without DNA. The CDR3 spans 13 residues. The germline CDR1 and CDR2 sequences are MNHEY and SMNVEV (reference sequence). The CDR3 is CASSLFGGETQYF.

The chain employs TRBV4-2 and TRBJ2-1; TCRdb's D call, TRBD2, is unchecked because there is no DNA. CDR1 and CDR2 (germline): LGHNA, YNFKEQ. The CDR3 has 12 residues. CDR3 residues: CASSQDQVAMFF.

The chain has TRBV4-3 and TRBJ2-4; checking the TCRdb D call of TRBD1 is not possible without DNA. Germline loops: CDR1 LGHNA, CDR2 YSLEER. There are 15 residues in the CDR3. The CDR3 reads CASSQDRGHGDIQYF.

The chain uses TRBV19 and TRBJ1-5; the D call from TCRdb, TRBD1, cannot be confirmed without DNA. The CDR3 has 15 residues. Germline V gene sequence: CDR1 LNHDA, CDR2 SQIVND (reference sequence). CDR3 region: CASNSVDRGNQPQHF. Full variable domain (rest looked up from reference TRBV19 and TRBJ1-5): DGGITQSPKYLFRKEGQNVTLSCEQNLNHDAMYWYRQDPGQGLRLIYYSQIVNDFQKGDIAEGYSVSREKKESFPLTVTSAQKNPTAFYLCASNSVDRGNQPQHFGDGTRLSIL.

The genes are TRBV24-1 and TRBJ2-3; as DNA is missing, the TRBD1 call by TCRdb cannot be tested. Germline CDR1 and CDR2: KGHDR and SFDVKD. The length of the CDR3 is 18 residues. The CDR3: CATSDPTPGTLVADTQYF.

This rearrangement joins TRBV7-6 to TRBJ2-2; TCRdb lists TRBD1, though no DNA is available to test this call. Per germline, CDR1 SGHVS and CDR2 FNYEAQ. There are 14 residues in the CDR3. The CDR3 protein is CASSPLVAPGELFF.